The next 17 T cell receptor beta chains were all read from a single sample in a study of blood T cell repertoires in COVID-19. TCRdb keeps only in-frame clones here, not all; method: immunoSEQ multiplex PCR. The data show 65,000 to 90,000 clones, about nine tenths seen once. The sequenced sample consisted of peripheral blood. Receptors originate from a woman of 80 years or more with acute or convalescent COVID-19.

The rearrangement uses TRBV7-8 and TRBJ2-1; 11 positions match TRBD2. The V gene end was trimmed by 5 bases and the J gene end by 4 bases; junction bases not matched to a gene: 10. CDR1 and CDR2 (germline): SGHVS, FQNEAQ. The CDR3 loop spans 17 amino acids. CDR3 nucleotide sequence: TGTGCCAGCAGCGCATTGGCGGGGACTAGCGGATACAATGAGCAGTTCTTC. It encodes CASSALAGTSGYNEQFF.

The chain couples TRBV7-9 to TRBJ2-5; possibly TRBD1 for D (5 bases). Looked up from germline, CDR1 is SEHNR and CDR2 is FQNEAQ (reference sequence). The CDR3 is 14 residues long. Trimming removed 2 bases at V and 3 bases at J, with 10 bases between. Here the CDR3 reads CASSLIRGKETQYF. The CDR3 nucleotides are TGTGCCAGCAGCTTAATTAGGGGAAAAGAGACCCAGTACTTC.

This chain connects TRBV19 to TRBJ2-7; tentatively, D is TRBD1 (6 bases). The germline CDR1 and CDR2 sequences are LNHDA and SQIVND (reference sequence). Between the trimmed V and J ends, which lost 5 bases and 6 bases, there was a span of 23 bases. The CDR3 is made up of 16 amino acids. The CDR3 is CASSATSGTLKSEQYF. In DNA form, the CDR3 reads TGTGCCAGTAGTGCAACCTCCGGGACACTGAAATCCGAGCAGTACTTC.

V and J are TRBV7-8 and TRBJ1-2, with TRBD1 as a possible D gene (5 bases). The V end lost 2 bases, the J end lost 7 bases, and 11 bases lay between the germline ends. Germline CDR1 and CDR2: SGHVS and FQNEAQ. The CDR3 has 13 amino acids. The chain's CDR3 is CASSLTGGVGYTF. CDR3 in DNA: TGTGCCAGCAGCTTAACGGGGGGGGTTGGCTACACCTTC.

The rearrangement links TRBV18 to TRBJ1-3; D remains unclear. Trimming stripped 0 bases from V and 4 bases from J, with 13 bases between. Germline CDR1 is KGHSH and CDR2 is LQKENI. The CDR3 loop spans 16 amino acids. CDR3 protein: CASSPPLVRQGNTIYF. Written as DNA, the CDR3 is TGTGCCAGCTCACCACCGTTGGTCAGGCAAGGAAACACCATATATTTT.

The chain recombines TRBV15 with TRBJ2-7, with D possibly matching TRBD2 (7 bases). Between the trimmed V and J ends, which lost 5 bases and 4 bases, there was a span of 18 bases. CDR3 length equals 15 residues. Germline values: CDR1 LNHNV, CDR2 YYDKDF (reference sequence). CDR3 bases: TGTGCCACCAGCGAGGGCCGGGGGGCAAGATACGAGCAGTACTTC. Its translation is CATSEGRGARYEQYF.

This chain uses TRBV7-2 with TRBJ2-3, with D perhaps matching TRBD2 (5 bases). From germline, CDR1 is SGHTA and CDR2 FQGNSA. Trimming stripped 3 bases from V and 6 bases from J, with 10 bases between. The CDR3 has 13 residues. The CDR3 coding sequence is TGTGCCAGCAGCTTTACTAGTTCCGATACGCAGTATTTT. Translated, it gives CASSFTSSDTQYF.

CDR3 nucleotide sequence: TGTGCCAGCAGTTTAGTGGGGCCAAGTGAAGCTTTCTTT. Its translation is CASSLVGPSEAFF. V usage is TRBV12-3 or TRBV12-4 and J usage is TRBJ1-1; D possibly corresponds to TRBD1 (5 bases). There are 13 residues in the CDR3. V lost 1 base to trimming and J lost 7 bases, with 10 bases between them.

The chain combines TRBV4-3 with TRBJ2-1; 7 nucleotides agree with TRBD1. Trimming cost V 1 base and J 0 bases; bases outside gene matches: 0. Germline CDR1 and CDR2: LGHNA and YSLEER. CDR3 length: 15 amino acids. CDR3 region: CASSQGQGSYNEQFF. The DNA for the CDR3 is TGCGCCAGCAGCCAAGGACAGGGCTCCTACAATGAGCAGTTCTTC.

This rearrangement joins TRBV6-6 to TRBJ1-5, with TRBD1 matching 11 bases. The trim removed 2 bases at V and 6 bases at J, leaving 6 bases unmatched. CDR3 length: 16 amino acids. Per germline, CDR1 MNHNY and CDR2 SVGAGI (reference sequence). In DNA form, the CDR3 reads TGTGCCAGCAGTTACGGACAGGGGGCGCCGGGTCAGCCCCAGCATTTT. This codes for CASSYGQGAPGQPQHF.

CDR3 protein: CASSLTSGVTYEQYF. CDR3 nucleotide sequence: TGTGCCAGCAGCCTTACTAGCGGGGTCACCTACGAGCAGTACTTC. The V gene is TRBV7-8, the J gene TRBJ2-7; TRBD2 matches at 10 bases. This CDR3 is built from 15 residues. Looked up from germline, CDR1 is SGHVS and CDR2 is FQNEAQ. V shed 5 bases, J shed 2 bases, and the junction held 6 bases outside the gene matches.

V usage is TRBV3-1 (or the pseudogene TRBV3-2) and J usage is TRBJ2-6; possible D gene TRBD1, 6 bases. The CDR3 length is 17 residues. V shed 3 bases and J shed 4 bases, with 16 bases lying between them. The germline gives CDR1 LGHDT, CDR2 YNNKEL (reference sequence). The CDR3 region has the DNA TGTGCCAGCAGCCAGGCCCCGACAGGTGCCGGGGCCAACGTCCTGACTTTC. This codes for CASSQAPTGAGANVLTF.

The CDR3 DNA sequence: TGTGCCAGCAGCGCCGGACTAGCGGGGGTTTATGAGCAGTTCTTC. Its protein is CASSAGLAGVYEQFF. The chain joins TRBV9 to TRBJ2-1; 13 bases map to TRBD2. CDR3 length: 15 amino acids. Germline V gene sequence: CDR1 SGDLS, CDR2 YYNGEE. V shed 3 bases, J shed 8 bases, and the junction held 5 bases outside the gene matches.

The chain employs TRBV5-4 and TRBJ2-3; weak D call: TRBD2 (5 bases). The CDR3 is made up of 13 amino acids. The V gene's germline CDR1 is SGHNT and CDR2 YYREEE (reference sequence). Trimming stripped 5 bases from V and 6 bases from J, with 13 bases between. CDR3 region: CASSRPPGDTQYF. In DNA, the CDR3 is TGTGCCAGCAGTCGACCCCCGGGGGATACGCAGTATTTT.

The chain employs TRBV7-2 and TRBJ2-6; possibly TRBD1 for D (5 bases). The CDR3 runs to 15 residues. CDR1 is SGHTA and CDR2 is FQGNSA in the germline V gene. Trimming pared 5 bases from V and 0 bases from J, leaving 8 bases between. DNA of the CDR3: TGTGCCAGCAGCCTAGACAGCTCTGGGGCCAACGTCCTGACTTTC. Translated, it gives CASSLDSSGANVLTF.

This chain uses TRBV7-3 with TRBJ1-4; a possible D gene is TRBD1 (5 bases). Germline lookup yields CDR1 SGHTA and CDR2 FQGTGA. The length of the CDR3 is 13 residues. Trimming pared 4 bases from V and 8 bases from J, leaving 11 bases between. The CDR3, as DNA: TGTGCCAGCAGCTCGGTTAGGGGAGAAAAACTGTTTTTT. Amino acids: CASSSVRGEKLFF.

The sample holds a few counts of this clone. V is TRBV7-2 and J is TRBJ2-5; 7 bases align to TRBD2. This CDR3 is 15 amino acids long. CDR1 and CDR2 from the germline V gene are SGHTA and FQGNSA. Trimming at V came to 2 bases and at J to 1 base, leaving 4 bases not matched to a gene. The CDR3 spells CASSLWASGQETQYF. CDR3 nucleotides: TGTGCCAGCAGCTTATGGGCTAGCGGCCAAGAGACCCAGTACTTC.